This T cell receptor beta chain stems from a study of T cell repertoires in cytomegalovirus infection. Study-wide findings and caveats: Of the TCR beta families, the public ones yielded a cumulative frequency that identified carriers of CMV plus the relevant HLA. HLA-C-restricted CMV-specific TCR beta clonotypes were dominant in the ex vivo response.

TCRdb redid the calling of the reads with MiXCR, one entry per CDR3 protein. The sample shows 570,000 or so distinct CDR3 sequences, 40% of them seen only once. Remarks on this clonotype: The antigen is not known.

The trim removed 4 bases at V and 6 bases at J, leaving 15 bases unmatched. This CDR3 is built from 17 residues. Germline V gene sequence: CDR1 SGHDT, CDR2 YYEEEE. The chain recombines TRBV5-6 with TRBJ2-2; 7 nucleotides align to TRBD1. The sequencing here drew on cultured PBMCs, taken from culture after CMV antigen stimulation. The clonotype comes from a human donor in good health (CMV status not recorded). Some clones in this sample may be carry-over from other donors' samples. The CDR3 is CASSLYPRGLRAGELFF. The CDR3, as DNA: TGTGCCAGCAGCCTATACCCGAGGGGGCTCAGGGCCGGGGAGCTGTTTTTT.